The 31 T cell receptor beta chains reported below all come from one sample, sequenced in a study of patients and donors after allogeneic stem cell transplantation. TCRdb re-analysed the RT-PCR reads in MiXCR, keeping a single row per CDR3 protein. The sample includes about a million distinct CDR3 sequences, approximately 19% of them seen just once. Sample: blood, either unsorted or a sorted T cell fraction (not recorded which). The receptors were gathered from a human donor who was either an allogeneic HSCT recipient or a stem cell or donor lymphocyte infusion donor (not recorded which). It is not recorded whose cells these are; they may come from a transplant donor.

CDR3 sequence (DNA): TGTGCCAGCAGTTTAAGCCAGAGCTATGGCTACACCTTC. Protein sequence: CASSLSQSYGYTF. This chain uses TRBV27 with TRBJ1-2; D not resolved. This CDR3 comprises 13 residues. Per germline, CDR1 MNHEY and CDR2 SMNVEV (reference sequence). Trimming stripped 2 bases from V and 4 bases from J, with 8 bases between.

The rearrangement joins TRBV13 to TRBJ2-7; D is perhaps TRBD1 (5 bases). The CDR3 covers 15 residues. The V gene's germline CDR1 is PRHDT and CDR2 FYEKMQ (reference sequence). Trimming removed 2 bases at V and 6 bases at J, with 17 bases between. This CDR3 is CASSLSSDSLSEQYF. Here the CDR3 DNA reads TGTGCCAGCAGCTTATCCTCTGACAGTCTTAGCGAGCAGTACTTC.

This chain uses TRBV5-8 with TRBJ2-7; 9 bases map to TRBD1. Germline CDR1 and CDR2: SGHTS and YDEGEE. The ends lost 0 bases at V and 5 bases at J; junction bases unmatched: 9. CDR3 length equals 16 residues. The DNA for the CDR3 is TGTGCCAGCAGCTTGGACAGGGGGCAAAGTGGGGACGAGCAGTACTTC. This translates into CASSLDRGQSGDEQYF.

This clonotype has just a few counts. V is TRBV24-1 and J is TRBJ2-2; D remains unclear. The CDR3 contains 15 residues. Germline V gives CDR1 KGHDR, CDR2 SFDVKD. Deletions cut 4 bases from V and 5 bases from J, with 13 bases between. CDR3 DNA: TGTGCCACCAGTGACACTCGTGGCAGTACCGGGGAGCTGTTTTTT. This codes for CATSDTRGSTGELFF.

In this sample, this clonotype turned up a few times. The rearrangement joins TRBV25-1 to TRBJ2-1; weak D call: TRBD2 (5 bases). The CDR3 extends over 13 amino acids. Germline V lookup: CDR1 MGHDK, CDR2 SYGVNS. Deletions cut 4 bases from V and 7 bases from J, with 11 bases between. The CDR3 here is CASSATRNNEQFF. CDR3 nucleotide sequence: TGTGCCAGCAGTGCAACTAGGAATAATGAGCAGTTCTTC.

This clonotype came up a few times. J is TRBJ2-1 and V is TRBV20-1; 16 bases match TRBD2. After removal of 3 bases from V and 1 base from J, the junction contained 3 bases not matched to a gene. The V gene's germline CDR1 is DFQATT and CDR2 SNEGSKA (reference sequence). The CDR3 is made up of 17 amino acids. CDR3: CSARGTSGRGSYNEQFF. The DNA of the CDR3 is TGCAGTGCTAGGGGGACTAGCGGGAGGGGATCCTACAATGAGCAGTTCTTC.

This chain links TRBV4-3 with TRBJ2-3; D may match TRBD1 or TRBD2 (6 bases each). V was shortened by 0 bases and J by 0 bases, with 16 bases between the two germline ends. CDR1 LGHNA and CDR2 YSLEER come from the germline V gene. The CDR3 runs 18 residues. This CDR3 reads CASSQEVTGLASTDTQYF. The CDR3 DNA reads TGCGCCAGCAGCCAAGAGGTGACAGGTCTAGCGAGCACAGATACGCAGTATTTT.

This clonotype was seen more than once but under ten times. The chain is built from TRBV30 and TRBJ1-1; D perhaps matches TRBD1 (5 bases). The CDR3 consists of 12 residues. Trimming took off 5 bases at V and 7 bases at J, with 14 bases between the two ends. Germline assignment: CDR1 GTSNPN and CDR2 SVGIG (reference sequence). The CDR3 nucleotides read TGTGCCTGGCAGGGAAGGGATGTTGAAGCTTTCTTT. Protein: CAWQGRDVEAFF.

There are a few counts of this clonotype. This chain uses TRBV27 with TRBJ1-2, with D unclear. This CDR3 comprises 13 residues. V was trimmed by 1 base and J by 7 bases, leaving 10 bases between them. Germline V lookup: CDR1 MNHEY, CDR2 SMNVEV (reference sequence). CDR3 sequence: CASSLLGLGGYTF. Here the CDR3 DNA reads TGTGCCAGCAGTTTATTGGGGTTAGGTGGCTACACCTTC.

The chain has TRBV6-1 and TRBJ2-2; D might be TRBD1 or TRBD2, each matching 6 bases. V was pared by 9 bases and J by 2 bases, with 13 bases between. CDR1 is MNHNS, CDR2 SASEGT, per germline. This CDR3 has 14 residues. The CDR3 DNA follows: TGTGCCAGTTTATCGGGGGCTAACACCGGGGAGCTGTTTTTT. Translation gives CASLSGANTGELFF.

The chain employs TRBV6-2 or TRBV6-3 and TRBJ2-3, with TRBD1 matching over 12 bases. V was pared by 6 bases and J by 5 bases, with 15 bases of the junction left unmatched. Germline loops: CDR1 MNHEY, CDR2 SVGEGT. The CDR3 runs to 18 residues. The DNA for the CDR3 is TGTGCCAGCAGATCCGGGGACAGGGGGCTAGCGGGGATAGATACGCAGTATTTT. Translated, it gives CASRSGDRGLAGIDTQYF.

This clonotype occurred a few times. The rearrangement joins TRBV20-1 to TRBJ2-3, with 11 bases matching TRBD2. V shed 4 bases, J shed 6 bases, and the junction held 0 bases outside the gene matches. This CDR3 contains 12 residues. CDR1 is DFQATT and CDR2 is SNEGSKA in the germline V gene (reference sequence). The CDR3 spells CSAIAGGDTQYF. The CDR3 DNA reads TGCAGTGCTATAGCGGGAGGGGATACGCAGTATTTT.

This clonotype came up a few times. The chain carries TRBV6-1 and TRBJ1-1, with 8 bases aligning to TRBD1. CDR1 and CDR2 from the germline V gene are MNHNS and SASEGT. The CDR3 loop spans 15 amino acids. V lost 6 bases and J lost 7; bases outside the gene matches: 13. Here the CDR3 reads CASSDPATGEVEAFF. The CDR3 bases are TGTGCCAGCAGCGACCCTGCGACAGGGGAGGTTGAAGCTTTCTTT.

There are a few counts of this clonotype. CDR3 in DNA: TGTGCCAGCGTAAGAGGGAGGGCCCTATCCTCGGGCTACACCTTC. This gives the protein CASVRGRALSSGYTF. The chain links TRBV12-3 or TRBV12-4 to TRBJ1-2; D call uncertain. Trimming removed 8 bases at V and 8 bases at J, with 24 bases between. This CDR3 region has 15 residues.

This clonotype has more than one count but fewer than ten. The chain carries TRBV24-1 and TRBJ1-2; no reliable D call. The V end lost 4 bases, the J end lost 8 bases, and 13 bases lay between the germline ends. The germline V gene encodes CDR1 KGHDR and CDR2 SFDVKD. The CDR3 length is 13 residues. CDR3 residues: CATSDPGDVGYTF. In DNA, the CDR3 is TGTGCCACCAGTGACCCCGGCGACGTCGGCTACACCTTC.

J is TRBJ2-7 and V is TRBV29-1; 8 nucleotides agree with TRBD2. This CDR3 contains 11 residues. Germline values: CDR1 SQVTM, CDR2 ANQGSEA. J lost 8 bases, V lost 3 bases, and 3 bases had no gene match. This CDR3 reads CSVDIAGKQYF. CDR3 nucleotides: TGCAGCGTTGACATAGCGGGAAAGCAGTACTTC.

In its sample, this clonotype was seen many times. The rearrangement links TRBV5-1 to TRBJ2-1, with D possibly TRBD2 on 7 matching bases. The germline V gene encodes CDR1 SGHRS and CDR2 YFSETQ. Trimming took 3 bases from V and 10 from J, leaving 14 bases between them. The CDR3 runs 13 residues. CDR3 bases: TGCGCCAGCAGCTACTTACAGGGAGGGGAGCAGTTCTTC. It specifies CASSYLQGGEQFF.

This sequence joins TRBV19 and TRBJ1-1, with 9 nucleotides matching TRBD1. This CDR3 comprises 15 residues. V lost 5 bases, J lost 7 bases, and 11 bases stayed unmatched. CDR1 and CDR2 from the germline V gene are LNHDA and SQIVND (reference sequence). The CDR3 sequence: CASSLTGGMIGEAFF. The CDR3 coding sequence is TGTGCCAGTAGTCTTACAGGGGGCATGATCGGTGAAGCTTTCTTT.

This clonotype was recorded at least ten times. J is TRBJ2-2 and V is TRBV29-1; 9 bases align to TRBD1. With V trimmed by 7 bases and J by 5 bases, 20 bases remained unmatched. Germline CDR1 reads SQVTM; CDR2 reads ANQGSEA. This CDR3 comprises 18 residues. The CDR3 DNA reads as TGCAGCGGCCGTTCCCCAGCCACAGGGGGCTATAGGACCGGGGAGCTGTTTTTT. Translated: CSGRSPATGGYRTGELFF.

CDR3 bases: TGCGCCAGCAGCTTCGGTGGGGTGGGAGATACGCAGTATTTT. Its translation is CASSFGGVGDTQYF. This chain uses TRBV5-1 with TRBJ2-3, with no clear D. Trimming cost V 2 bases and J 5 bases, with 12 bases left between them. Per the germline V gene, CDR1 is SGHRS and CDR2 is YFSETQ. CDR3 size: 14 residues.

This clonotype has just a few counts. The chain couples TRBV20-1 to TRBJ2-3; D is unclear. V was shortened by 3 bases and J by 3 bases, with 13 bases between the two germline ends. This CDR3 contains 14 residues. Germline loops: CDR1 DFQATT, CDR2 SNEGSKA (reference sequence). The DNA of the CDR3 is TGCAGTGCTAGCGGCGGCCACGGGACAGATACGCAGTATTTT. It codes for CSASGGHGTDTQYF.

This clonotype was detected a few times. J is TRBJ1-3 and V is TRBV6-5; D may be TRBD1 (5 bases). Trimming cost V 4 bases and J 2 bases, with 12 bases left between them. This CDR3 has 15 residues. Germline V lookup: CDR1 MNHEY, CDR2 SVGAGI. The CDR3 nucleotides are TGTGCCAGCAGTTCCAAGACAGCTCCTGGAAACACCATATATTTT. This codes for CASSSKTAPGNTIYF.

This chain uses TRBV29-1 with TRBJ1-2; D remains unclear. The ends were cut back, 7 bases at V and 2 bases at J, with 14 bases in the middle. The germline V gene has CDR1 SQVTM and CDR2 ANQGSEA. This CDR3 region has 13 residues. The CDR3 loop is CSADTSVNYGYTF. The CDR3 coding sequence is TGCAGCGCTGACACCAGTGTCAACTATGGCTACACCTTC.

V usage is TRBV5-1 and J usage is TRBJ1-1, with D unresolved. This CDR3 spans 16 amino acids. Germline V gives CDR1 SGHRS, CDR2 YFSETQ. Trimming cost V 0 bases and J 3 bases, with 15 bases left between them. CDR3 in DNA: TGCGCCAGCAGCTTGGGTGGTAAGGTTTCGCACACTGAAGCTTTCTTT. This sequence encodes CASSLGGKVSHTEAFF.

This clonotype was counted only a few times. V gene TRBV9 combines with J gene TRBJ2-2; D is uncertain. Trimming stripped 2 bases from V and 4 bases from J, with 15 bases between. This CDR3 is 16 amino acids long. The germline V gene has CDR1 SGDLS and CDR2 YYNGEE. CDR3: CASSVNSRSTTGELFF. Here the CDR3 DNA reads TGTGCCAGCAGCGTCAACTCTAGGTCGACCACCGGGGAGCTGTTTTTT.

The DNA of the CDR3 is TGCGCCAGCAGCGACGGTTCGACCCTATCACCTGGCTACACCTTC. It encodes CASSDGSTLSPGYTF. This sequence joins TRBV5-1 and TRBJ1-2; D is undetermined. The CDR3 contains 15 residues. Germline CDR1 reads SGHRS; CDR2 reads YFSETQ. V was trimmed by 4 bases and J by 7 bases, leaving 20 bases between them. The full variable domain, rest sourced from reference TRBV5-1 and TRBJ1-2, is KAGVTQTPRYLIKTRGQQVTLSCSPISGHRSVSWYQQTPGQGLQFLFEYFSETQRNKGNFPGRFSGRQFSNSRSEMNVSTLELGDSALYLCASSDGSTLSPGYTFGSGTRLTVV.

This clonotype was found a few times. The rearrangement joins TRBV7-9 to TRBJ2-7; 7 bases are shared with TRBD2. V lost 2 bases, J lost 3 bases, and 4 bases stayed unmatched. The germline CDR1 and CDR2 sequences are SEHNR and FQNEAQ (reference sequence). The CDR3 length is 14 residues. The CDR3 DNA is TGTGCCAGCAGCTTAACGGGGGGAGTCTACGAGCAGTACTTC. Residues: CASSLTGGVYEQYF.

The rearrangement links TRBV4-1 to TRBJ1-5; no firm D call. Germline V lookup: CDR1 MGHRA, CDR2 YSYEKL. V shed 4 bases and J shed 6 bases, with 13 bases lying between them. The CDR3 has 14 amino acids. The CDR3, as DNA: TGCGCCAGCAGCCTGCAGGAGTATGGTCAGCCCCAGCATTTT. This codes for CASSLQEYGQPQHF.

V and J are TRBV10-3 and TRBJ2-2; 14 nucleotides align to TRBD2. Trimming cost V 6 bases and J 6 bases; bases outside gene matches: 0. The germline V gene has CDR1 ENHRY and CDR2 SYGVKD. The CDR3 has 14 residues. The CDR3 spells CAIRGLAGAGELFF. The CDR3, as DNA: TGTGCCATCAGGGGACTAGCGGGAGCCGGGGAGCTGTTTTTT.

The V and J genes are TRBV5-1 and TRBJ1-2, with D perhaps matching TRBD1 (6 bases). The CDR3 contains 16 residues. Germline-derived CDR1 and CDR2 are SGHRS and YFSETQ. Trimming shortened V by 0 bases and J by 7 bases, and 19 bases separated the two germline ends. The CDR3 loop is CASSLDGNTGTGGYTF. DNA of the CDR3: TGCGCCAGCAGCTTGGACGGCAATACAGGGACGGGTGGCTACACCTTC.

This clonotype was counted between two and nine times. The J gene is TRBJ1-5, the V gene TRBV6-1; possibly TRBD1 for D (5 bases). V lost 7 bases to trimming and J lost 2 bases, with 9 bases between them. Germline V gene sequence: CDR1 MNHNS, CDR2 SASEGT. The CDR3 is 13 residues long. CDR3 sequence reads: CASTGEGNQPQHF. In nucleotides, the CDR3 is TGTGCCAGCACGGGGGAAGGCAATCAGCCCCAGCATTTT.